In this sample, the clone carrying this TCR beta chain turned up once. The target antigen is unknown. V was shortened by 5 bases and J by 2 bases, with 26 bases between the two germline ends. The CDR3 runs to 19 residues. Germline assignment: CDR1 SGHVS and CDR2 FNYEAQ. The sample originates from a study of blood T cells in healthy people across ages. With a J-beta primer mix and a sample-barcoded 5' primer, a second PCR ran 7 to 11 cycles. TCRdb reprocessed the 5' RACE reads with MiXCR, giving one entry per CDR3 protein. There are about 1,400,000 distinct CDR3 sequences in the sample; roughly 64% occur only once, and more than 6% lies in the top ten. Study-wide points: Nothing was known about donor CMV status, and this possibly confounded expanded clonotype changes. Greater diversity and more naive CD4+ cells were seen in long-lived donors than in aged donors.

Researchers collected around 10 milliliters of peripheral blood from every single donor. The sample consisted of blood. The clonotype was recovered from a young man in good health. The chain links TRBV7-6 to TRBJ2-3; possible D gene TRBD2, 6 bases. The CDR3, as DNA: TGTGCCAGCAGCGAAGAAGTGGGCCTCGCCGGGACTCCCACAGATACGCAGTATTTT. Translation gives CASSEEVGLAGTPTDTQYF.